These T cell receptor beta chains were read from a single sample in a study of blood T cell repertoires in COVID-19. Only in-frame clones appear in the TCRdb table, and some are missing; sequencing was by immunoSEQ multiplex PCR. The sample holds about 180,000 clones, 75% to 90% seen once. Sequences were obtained from PBMCs or T cells enriched from blood (not recorded which). All receptors come from a man aged 35-49 years who had recovered from COVID-19. CDR3s include the opening cysteine and the closing phenylalanine or tryptophan. Rows give clone size only sometimes, using once, few, many, or a class for an expanded clone.

J | V | size | CDR3
TRBJ1-2 | TRBV5-5 | once | CASSLERGLDYGYTF
TRBJ2-5 | TRBV5-1 | . | CASSQSLGQGAGETQYF
TRBJ1-2 | TRBV7-9 | . | CASSFGPGQGGGGYTF
TRBJ1-5 | TRBV15 | . | CATSRDPQGNQPQHF
TRBJ1-4 | TRBV3-1/TRBV3-2 | . | CASSNRNEKLFF
TRBJ2-5 | TRBV19 | . | CASSTRDRETQYF
TRBJ2-7 | TRBV5-1 | . | CASSPRDTLDEQYF
TRBJ2-3 | TRBV11-2 | . | CASSLAVLRTDTQYF
TRBJ2-1 | TRBV11-3 | . | CASSFLAGGPLSYNEQFF
TRBJ1-1 | TRBV15 | . | CATSRARANTEAFF
TRBJ2-5 | TRBV11-3 | . | CASSLGTGIQETQYF
TRBJ2-3 | TRBV11-3 | . | CASSLSGGPTDTQYF
TRBJ1-5 | TRBV6-1 | . | CASSEVQYQPQHF
TRBJ2-3 | TRBV5-6 | . | CASSIGPGLAGDTQYF
TRBJ1-6 | TRBV27 | . | CASSLSYGLNSPLHF
TRBJ1-6 | TRBV7-9 | . | CASSSGASSPLHF
TRBJ2-7 | TRBV21-1 | . | CASTQNHDRELSYEQYF
TRBJ2-5 | TRBV7-6 | few | CASSLSGAQETQYF
TRBJ2-7 | TRBV4-1 | . | CASSLSRGGGHYEQYF
TRBJ2-7 | TRBV7-9 | once | CASSLPPLYYEQYF
TRBJ1-1 | TRBV7-6 | . | CASSSGQGRKAFF
TRBJ1-1 | TRBV5-1 | . | CASSLKGIPGGEAFF
TRBJ1-2 | TRBV3-1/TRBV3-2 | . | CASRDSRNGYTF
TRBJ1-2 | TRBV7-9 | . | CASSSQGGDGYTF
TRBJ1-3 | TRBV5-1 | . | CASSLELRTGPGGNTIYF
TRBJ2-7 | TRBV4-1 | few | CASSQVQGAREQYF
TRBJ1-1 | TRBV11-2 | once | CASSSTWGQGVVEAFF
TRBJ2-7 | TRBV5-1 | . | CASIDRGTASSYEQYF
TRBJ1-6 | TRBV9 | . | CASSPQGAGSPLHF
TRBJ1-2 | TRBV5-1 | . | CASSSTAGDYGYTF
TRBJ1-2 | TRBV9 | once | CASSVARGGYGYTF
TRBJ2-2 | TRBV29-1 | . | CSVSTGLDRGLNTGELFF
TRBJ2-4 | TRBV30 | . | CAWSDETKHKNIQYF
TRBJ2-7 | TRBV3-1/TRBV3-2 | . | CASSQGVAGLYF
TRBJ1-3 | TRBV20-1 | once | CSAPFGNTIYF